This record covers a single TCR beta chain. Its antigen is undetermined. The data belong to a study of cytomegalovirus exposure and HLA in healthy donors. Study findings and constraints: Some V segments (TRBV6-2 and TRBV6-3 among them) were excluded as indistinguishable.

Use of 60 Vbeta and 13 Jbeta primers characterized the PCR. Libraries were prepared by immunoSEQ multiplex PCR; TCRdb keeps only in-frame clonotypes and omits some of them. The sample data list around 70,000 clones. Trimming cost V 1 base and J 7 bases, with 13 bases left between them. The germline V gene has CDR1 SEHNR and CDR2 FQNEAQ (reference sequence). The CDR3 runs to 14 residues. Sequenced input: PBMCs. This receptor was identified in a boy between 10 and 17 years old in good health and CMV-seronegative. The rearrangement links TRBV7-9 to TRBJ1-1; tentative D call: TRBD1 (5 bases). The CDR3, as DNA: TGTGCCAGCAGCTTAGAAGGGGTCAGCCTTGAAGCTTTCTTT. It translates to CASSLEGVSLEAFF. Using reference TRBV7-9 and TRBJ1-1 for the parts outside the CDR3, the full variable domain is DTGVSQNPRHKITKRGQNVTFRCDPISEHNRLYWYRQTLGQGPEFLTYFQNEAQLEKSRLLSDRFSAERPKGSFSTLEIQRTEQGDSAMYLCASSLEGVSLEAFFGQGTRLTVV.